Presented here are 23 T cell receptor beta chains from one specimen sequenced in a study of beta chain features in type 1 diabetes. Study observations and caveats: All four CD4+ subsets from Type 1 diabetes patients carried moderately but significantly shorter TCRB CDR3s.

Expressed TCRB transcripts got sequenced, as all isolated RNA was reverse transcribed. Generated by immunoSEQ multiplex PCR, the TCRdb table keeps only in-frame clones and is missing some. This table has about 260,000 clones, approximately 20% appearing once. Their cognate antigens are unknown. Specimen: naive CD4+ T cells from blood. The receptors stem from a woman aged 40 to 55 with type 1 diabetes.

V is TRBV7-2 and J is TRBJ2-7; the match to TRBD2 covers 12 bases. Germline-derived CDR1 and CDR2 are SGHTA and FQGNSA. Germline trimming cut 1 base from V and 4 bases from J; bases unmatched to any gene: 2. The CDR3 spans 15 residues. CDR3 in amino acids: CASSLVLAGGYEQYF. The CDR3 coding sequence is TGTGCCAGCAGCTTAGTACTAGCGGGGGGTTACGAGCAGTACTTC.

The V and J genes are TRBV4-3 and TRBJ2-3; D possibly corresponds to TRBD1 (5 bases). With 4 bases removed from V and 4 bases from J, the gap between germline ends came to 15 bases. Per the germline V gene, CDR1 is LGHNA and CDR2 is YSLEER. This CDR3 contains 15 residues. Here the CDR3 reads CASSRQGAGSDTQYF. CDR3 coding DNA: TGCGCCAGCAGCCGACAAGGGGCAGGCTCAGATACGCAGTATTTT.

This clone was picked up a small number of times. This chain links TRBV28 with TRBJ1-2; a weak D match, TRBD1 (6 bases). The CDR3 contains 13 residues. Germline CDR1 and CDR2: MDHEN and SYDVKM. Trimming shortened V by 6 bases and J by 4 bases, and 12 bases separated the two germline ends. In DNA, the CDR3 is TGTGCCAGCAGAATCAGGGGCGGCTATGGCTACACCTTC. Translation: CASRIRGGYGYTF.

The gene calls are TRBV5-1 and TRBJ1-5, with D perhaps matching TRBD1 (6 bases). This CDR3 comprises 16 residues. The germline V and J ends were trimmed by 0 bases and 0 bases, with 10 bases remaining between them. Germline V gene lookup returns CDR1 SGHRS and CDR2 YFSETQ. The CDR3 protein is CASSLGGTYSNQPQHF. CDR3 nucleotide sequence: TGCGCCAGCAGCTTGGGTGGGACATATAGCAATCAGCCCCAGCATTTT.

This chain connects TRBV4-1 to TRBJ2-7; a weak D match, TRBD1 (5 bases). V lost 4 bases, J lost 1 base, and 17 bases lay in between. The CDR3 has 16 amino acids. Germline V gene sequence: CDR1 MGHRA, CDR2 YSYEKL. Written as DNA, the CDR3 is TGCGCCAGCAGCCGGGGCGTAATGACAGATTCCTACGAGCAGTACTTC. It translates to CASSRGVMTDSYEQYF.

This clone showed up just a few times. This rearrangement joins TRBV25-1 to TRBJ2-5, with D tentatively TRBD1 (5 bases). The CDR3 covers 15 residues. Germline V gene lookup returns CDR1 MGHDK and CDR2 SYGVNS. Trimming removed 3 bases from V and 2 bases from J, with 13 bases in between. CDR3 sequence: CASSDLQDLQETQYF. The CDR3 DNA sequence: TGTGCCAGCAGTGATCTACAGGACCTGCAAGAGACCCAGTACTTC.

This clone was counted a few times. The rearrangement uses TRBV25-1 and TRBJ2-1; TRBD1 is a possible D gene (5 bases). V lost 3 bases and J 2 bases, leaving 17 bases between the germline ends. From germline, CDR1 is MGHDK and CDR2 SYGVNS. The CDR3 contains 17 residues. The DNA of the CDR3 is TGTGCCAGCAGTGACTCGAGACAGCTTCCGACCTACAATGAGCAGTTCTTC. Its protein product is CASSDSRQLPTYNEQFF.

Regarding this clone: Other nucleotide sequences from this sample produce the same CDR3. This rearrangement joins TRBV29-1 to TRBJ1-1; 7 bases fit TRBD1. Germline-derived CDR1 and CDR2 are SQVTM and ANQGSEA. The CDR3 has 12 residues. J was trimmed by 1 base and V by 7 bases; bases with no gene match: 3. CDR3 region: CSGYRGNTEAFF. CDR3 DNA sequence: TGCAGCGGCTACAGGGGGAACACTGAAGCTTTCTTT.

The chain couples TRBV7-2 to TRBJ1-2, with TRBD1 matching over 8 bases. This CDR3 spans 16 amino acids. Germline-derived CDR1 and CDR2 are SGHTA and FQGNSA. The junction had 8 bases not matched to a gene; V was cut back by 4 bases and J by 1 base. CDR3 coding DNA: TGTGCCAGCAGCTGGTTTAGGACAGGGCTTAACTATGGCTACACCTTC. Translation gives CASSWFRTGLNYGYTF.

The chain combines TRBV6-1 with TRBJ2-1, with D possibly matching TRBD1 (7 bases). This CDR3 region has 12 residues. The germline V and J ends were trimmed by 8 bases and 8 bases, with 13 bases remaining between them. Germline lookup yields CDR1 MNHNS and CDR2 SASEGT. CDR3 loop: CASRSGGYEQFF. CDR3 DNA: TGTGCCAGCCGCTCAGGGGGGTATGAGCAGTTCTTC.

This clone was counted between two and nine times. This same CDR3 is encoded by further DNA sequences in the sample. The rearrangement links TRBV28 to TRBJ1-5; D gene uncertain. V was cut by 6 bases and J by 2 bases, with 14 bases left in between. Germline assignment: CDR1 MDHEN and CDR2 SYDVKM. This CDR3 comprises 15 residues. CDR3 amino acids: CASSSPGEGNQPQHF. DNA of the CDR3: TGTGCCAGCAGCTCCCCCGGGGAGGGCAATCAGCCCCAGCATTTT.

The rearrangement joins TRBV28 to TRBJ2-1; 10 positions agree with TRBD2. The CDR3 length is 14 residues. Germline V lookup: CDR1 MDHEN, CDR2 SYDVKM. V was pared by 5 bases and J by 4 bases, with 2 bases of the junction left unmatched. CDR3 in DNA: TGTGCCAGCAGTATACTAGCGGGATACAATGAGCAGTTCTTC. This sequence encodes CASSILAGYNEQFF.

The chain recombines TRBV4-3 with TRBJ2-6; TRBD2 aligns across 9 bases. Germline CDR1 LGHNA, CDR2 YSLEER. The CDR3 length is 20 residues. J lost 0 bases, V lost 1 base, and 10 bases had no gene match. CDR3: CASSQGPSGVPFSGANVLTF. For the CDR3, the DNA is TGCGCCAGCAGCCAAGGTCCTAGCGGGGTCCCGTTCTCTGGGGCCAACGTCCTGACTTTC.

In its sample, this clone was seen a few times. The chain uses TRBV4-2 and TRBJ2-1, with D maybe TRBD1 (6 bases). The CDR3 has 13 residues. The germline CDR1 and CDR2 sequences are LGHNA and YNFKEQ. The V and J ends lost 2 bases and 10 bases respectively, with 12 bases between them. CDR3 bases: TGTGCCAGCAGCCAAAACAGGGTAAGCGAGCAGTTCTTC. Its protein product is CASSQNRVSEQFF.

This chain links TRBV7-2 with TRBJ1-2, with D possibly TRBD1 on 6 matching bases. CDR1 and CDR2 (germline): SGHTA, FQGNSA. Trimming stripped 3 bases from V and 3 bases from J, with 11 bases between. The CDR3 extends over 14 amino acids. The CDR3 is CASSFPDSHYGYTF. DNA of the CDR3: TGTGCCAGCAGCTTCCCGGACAGCCACTATGGCTACACCTTC.

This clone has more than one count but fewer than ten. The chain joins TRBV2 to TRBJ2-1, with D unresolved. Germline V gene lookup returns CDR1 SNHLY and CDR2 FYNNEI. Trimming took off 7 bases at V and 0 bases at J, with 7 bases between the two ends. The CDR3 length is 13 residues. CDR3 sequence (DNA): TGTGCCAGCATTCTAAGCTCCTACAATGAGCAGTTCTTC. This translates into CASILSSYNEQFF.

This sequence joins TRBV30 and TRBJ2-3; TRBD2 aligns across 10 bases. The CDR3 runs to 14 residues. V lost 3 bases, J lost 6 bases, and 6 bases stayed unmatched. Germline CDR1 reads GTSNPN; CDR2 reads SVGIG (reference sequence). Here the CDR3 DNA reads TGTGCCTGGAGCCCCGGGACTAGCGTTGATACGCAGTATTTT. The encoded protein is CAWSPGTSVDTQYF.

This clone showed up just a few times. The V and J genes are TRBV6-1 and TRBJ2-7; the match to TRBD1 covers 12 bases. V shed 6 bases and J 6 bases; nucleotides not matched to a gene: 9. The germline V gene has CDR1 MNHNS and CDR2 SASEGT. This CDR3 has 15 amino acids. CDR3 DNA sequence: TGTGCCAGCAGCACCCGGGACAGGGGGCGATCCGAGCAGTACTTC. Translation gives CASSTRDRGRSEQYF.

The CDR3 region is CASSLDTPGEQFF. CDR3 in DNA: TGTGCCAGCAGCTTAGATACCCCCGGGGAGCAGTTCTTC. V is TRBV11-2 and J is TRBJ2-1; D remains unclear. CDR1 is SGHAT, CDR2 FQNNGV, per germline. This CDR3 contains 13 residues. V was trimmed by 0 bases and J by 10 bases, leaving 10 bases between them.

Only a few counts were recorded for this clone. The J gene is TRBJ2-6, the V gene TRBV19, with 7 bases matching TRBD1. Germline loops: CDR1 LNHDA, CDR2 SQIVND (reference sequence). Germline trimming cut 10 bases from V and 0 bases from J; bases unmatched to any gene: 12. The CDR3 covers 17 residues. This CDR3 is CATTVETGSSGANVLTF. The CDR3 DNA reads TGTGCCACCACTGTAGAGACAGGGAGCTCTGGGGCCAACGTCCTGACTTTC. Full variable domain (remainder filled in from reference TRBV19 and TRBJ2-6): DGGITQSPKYLFRKEGQNVTLSCEQNLNHDAMYWYRQDPGQGLRLIYYSQIVNDFQKGDIAEGYSVSREKKESFPLTVTSAQKNPTAFYLCATTVETGSSGANVLTFGAGSRLTVL.

This chain uses TRBV7-9 with TRBJ1-3, with D possibly being TRBD1 (6 bases). The CDR3 spans 16 residues. CDR1 is SEHNR, CDR2 FQNEAQ, per germline (reference sequence). Trimming pared 2 bases from V and 0 bases from J, leaving 11 bases between. CDR3 in DNA: TGTGCCAGCAGCTTAACCGGACAGATCTCTGGAAACACCATATATTTT. The encoded protein is CASSLTGQISGNTIYF.

This rearrangement joins TRBV7-2 to TRBJ1-5, with unresolved D. CDR1 and CDR2 from the germline V gene are SGHTA and FQGNSA. This CDR3 region has 14 residues. The V and J ends lost 0 bases and 5 bases respectively, with 8 bases between them. DNA of the CDR3: TGTGCCAGCAGCTTAGCGGTGGCGGATCAGCCCCAGCATTTT. Residues: CASSLAVADQPQHF. Combining the CDR3 with reference TRBV7-2 and TRBJ1-5 gives the whole variable domain GAGVSQSPSNKVTEKGKDVELRCDPISGHTALYWYRQSLGQGLEFLIYFQGNSAPDKSGLPSDRFSAERTGGSVSTLTIQRTQQEDSAVYLCASSLAVADQPQHFGDGTRLSIL.

The chain has TRBV7-2 and TRBJ1-1; TRBD1 agrees at 8 bases. The CDR3 sequence is 16 residues long. Germline V gene lookup returns CDR1 SGHTA and CDR2 FQGNSA. After removal of 6 bases from V and 3 bases from J, the junction contained 12 bases not matched to a gene. CDR3 DNA sequence: TGTGCCAGCAGAAGGACAGGGTTTAGGTTCGACACTGAAGCTTTCTTT. Encoded protein: CASRRTGFRFDTEAFF.